The rows below give T cell receptor beta chains drawn from one sample of a study of T cell responses to AZD1222 COVID-19 vaccine. Data came from immunoSEQ multiplex PCR; TCRdb stores just in-frame clones and leaves some out. Of more than 110,000 clones listed, around nine tenths are singletons. The input for sequencing was peripheral blood, taken on day 0 of AZD1222 vaccination. These receptors were obtained from an adult in good health. Each CDR3 is given with its conserved first and last residue. Each record gives: J gene, V gene, D gene, clone size, CDR3 DNA, CDR3 protein. D genes are given only for firm matches. Size is stated for part of the rows, as once, few or many counts, or as a class when the clone is expanded.

J gene: TRBJ2-5; V gene: TRBV28; D gene: NA; clone size: NA; CDR3 DNA: TGTGCCAGCAGCCTCCCACCGGCTCAAGAGACCCAGTACTTC; CDR3 protein: CASSLPPAQETQYF
J gene: TRBJ2-1; V gene: TRBV2; D gene: TRBD2; clone size: NA; CDR3 DNA: TGTGCCAGCAGGACCACTAGCGTAAGCTCCTACAATGAGCAGTTCTTC; CDR3 protein: CASRTTSVSSYNEQFF
J gene: TRBJ1-4; V gene: TRBV24-1; D gene: TRBD1; clone size: NA; CDR3 DNA: TGTGCCACCAGTGACCCCGGGACAGGGAAAACTAATGAAAAACTGTTTTTT; CDR3 protein: CATSDPGTGKTNEKLFF
J gene: TRBJ2-5; V gene: TRBV11-1; D gene: TRBD2; clone size: NA; CDR3 DNA: TGTGCCAGCAGCTCAGGACTAGCGGGAAACCAAGAGACCCAGTACTTC; CDR3 protein: CASSSGLAGNQETQYF
J gene: TRBJ2-7; V gene: TRBV14; D gene: NA; clone size: NA; CDR3 DNA: TGTGCCAGCAGCCCCGGTGCCCTTCTTAGGCCCTACGAGCAGTACTTC; CDR3 protein: CASSPGALLRPYEQYF
J gene: TRBJ2-3; V gene: TRBV5-1; D gene: NA; clone size: NA; CDR3 DNA: TGCGCCAGCAGCCCCTCAGTTGCGGATACGCAGTATTTT; CDR3 protein: CASSPSVADTQYF
J gene: TRBJ1-2; V gene: TRBV9; D gene: NA; clone size: NA; CDR3 DNA: TGTGCCAGCAGCGTAGCCGGCGGACCTAACTATGGCTACACCTTC; CDR3 protein: CASSVAGGPNYGYTF
J gene: TRBJ2-6; V gene: TRBV7-9; D gene: TRBD1; clone size: once; CDR3 DNA: TGTGCAGGGGACAGGGGGCGTGGGGCCAACGTCCTGACTTTC; CDR3 protein: CAGDRGRGANVLTF
J gene: TRBJ2-7; V gene: TRBV10-2; D gene: NA; clone size: NA; CDR3 DNA: TGCGCCAGCAGTGCAGGCCCCAGCTCCTACGAGCAGTACTTC; CDR3 protein: CASSAGPSSYEQYF
J gene: TRBJ2-1; V gene: TRBV12-5; D gene: TRBD2; clone size: NA; CDR3 DNA: TGTGCTAACGCAGGTCTAGCGGGAGGTTTAGAGGATGAGCAGTTCTTC; CDR3 protein: CANAGLAGGLEDEQFF
J gene: TRBJ1-1; V gene: TRBV9; D gene: NA; clone size: once; CDR3 DNA: TGTGCCAGCAGCGTAGTATCAGGTGAAGCTTTCTTT; CDR3 protein: CASSVVSGEAFF
J gene: TRBJ1-1; V gene: TRBV27; D gene: NA; clone size: NA; CDR3 DNA: TGTGCCAGCAGCCTAGTCGGTGGGTTTGAAGCTTTCTTT; CDR3 protein: CASSLVGGFEAFF
J gene: TRBJ1-1; V gene: TRBV10-3; D gene: NA; clone size: NA; CDR3 DNA: TGTGCCATCAGTGCGGGGAGGAACACTGAAGCTTTCTTT; CDR3 protein: CAISAGRNTEAFF